The 27 T cell receptor beta chains in this list originate from one sample, sequenced in a study of T cells after yellow fever vaccination. TCRdb reanalysed the 5' RACE reads using MiXCR and keeps one entry per CDR3 protein. The sample has some 68,000 distinct CDR3 sequences, approximately 7% seen once. Sequences were derived from CD8+ T cells sorted from PBMCs, sampled more than 35 days after the first yellow fever vaccination. These receptor sequences come from a man younger than 30 who received the YFV17D yellow fever vaccine.

The table lists this clonotype with many counts. This chain uses TRBV20-1 with TRBJ2-5, with a tentative D call TRBD2 (5 bases). Deletions cut 2 bases from V and 5 bases from J, with 24 bases between. CDR1 and CDR2 (germline): DFQATT, SNEGSKA (reference sequence). The CDR3 loop spans 17 amino acids. As DNA, the CDR3 is TGCAGTGCTAGACCGATGGATGGGGTTTGGACGGGGGAGACCCAGTACTTC. The encoded protein is CSARPMDGVWTGETQYF.

This clonotype was seen repeatedly, ten times or more. This chain links TRBV12-3 or TRBV12-4 with TRBJ2-5, with a possible D match to TRBD2 (5 bases). Trimming removed 4 bases from V and 3 bases from J, with 12 bases in between. The CDR3 runs 14 residues. The CDR3 DNA reads as TGTGCCAGCAGTTCACTCGGACTCGAAGAGACCCAGTACTTC. Translation gives CASSSLGLEETQYF.

This clonotype was recorded many times. The chain combines TRBV12-3 or TRBV12-4 with TRBJ2-5; TRBD1 aligns across 7 bases. V was pared by 4 bases and J by 5 bases, with 10 bases of the junction left unmatched. The length of the CDR3 is 15 residues. DNA of the CDR3: TGTGCCAGCAGTTCATACAGGGGACGAAGGGAGACCCAGTACTTC. Protein product: CASSSYRGRRETQYF.

This clonotype was observed a handful of times. The chain employs TRBV4-3 and TRBJ1-5; unclear D gene. The CDR3 covers 15 residues. V lost 0 bases to trimming and J lost 1 base, with 7 bases between them. Germline V CDR1 and CDR2: LGHNA, YSLEER. CDR3 protein: CASSQDLFSNQPQHF. The CDR3 DNA sequence: TGCGCCAGCAGCCAAGACCTCTTCAGCAATCAGCCCCAGCATTTT.

V usage is TRBV6-2 or TRBV6-3 and J usage is TRBJ2-1; 10 bases match TRBD1. V gave up 6 bases and J gave up 7 bases; unmatched junction bases: 9. The CDR3 extends over 15 amino acids. Per the germline V gene, CDR1 is MNHEY and CDR2 is SVGEGT. The CDR3 DNA reads TGTGCCAGCAGCACCCGGGACAGGGGAACAAATGAGCAGTTCTTC. Its translation: CASSTRDRGTNEQFF.

This clonotype has at least ten counts. This rearrangement joins TRBV7-8 to TRBJ2-2, with D maybe TRBD2 (5 bases). CDR1 and CDR2 from the germline V gene are SGHVS and FQNEAQ. This CDR3 has 17 residues. Trimming left V 1 base short and J 3 bases short, with 15 bases between. This CDR3 reads CASSLGLLAQYTGELFF. As DNA, the CDR3 is TGTGCCAGCAGCTTAGGTCTCCTAGCACAGTACACCGGGGAGCTGTTTTTT. The complete variable domain, with remaining parts taken from reference TRBV7-8 and TRBJ2-2, reads GAGVSQSPRYKVAKRGQDVALRCDPISGHVSLFWYQQALGQGPEFLTYFQNEAQLDKSGLPSDRFFAERPEGSVSTLKIQRTQQEDSAVYLCASSLGLLAQYTGELFFGEGSRLTVL.

This clonotype was seen a few times. This chain joins TRBV19 and TRBJ1-5; D is possibly TRBD1 (5 bases). V was shortened by 2 bases and J by 2 bases, with 13 bases between the two germline ends. This CDR3 is built from 16 residues. CDR1 and CDR2 from the germline V gene are LNHDA and SQIVND (reference sequence). The CDR3 sequence: CASSIWALGGNQPQHF. Here the CDR3 DNA reads TGTGCCAGTAGTATATGGGCCCTGGGGGGCAATCAGCCCCAGCATTTT.

This clonotype was detected a few times. The chain carries TRBV6-2 or TRBV6-3 and TRBJ2-2; no clear D gene. Trimming shortened V by 2 bases and J by 1 base, and 8 bases separated the two germline ends. The CDR3 spans 15 residues. In germline, CDR1 is MNHEY, CDR2 SVGEGT. The CDR3 sequence is CASSYRQENTGELFF. The CDR3 DNA sequence: TGTGCCAGCAGTTACAGGCAGGAGAACACCGGGGAGCTGTTTTTT.

This clonotype has just a few counts. This chain uses TRBV2 with TRBJ2-3; D remains ambiguous. Looked up from germline, CDR1 is SNHLY and CDR2 is FYNNEI. This CDR3 is built from 16 residues. V was trimmed by 7 bases and J by 2 bases, leaving 19 bases between them. Here the CDR3 reads CASTTWRGGDTDTQYF. CDR3 DNA sequence: TGTGCCAGCACGACCTGGAGAGGCGGAGACACAGATACGCAGTATTTT.

This clonotype appeared many times. The chain carries TRBV9 and TRBJ2-6; no definite D call. This CDR3 contains 16 residues. Germline-derived CDR1 and CDR2 are SGDLS and YYNGEE. Trimming removed 3 bases at V and 0 bases at J, with 10 bases between. CDR3 coding DNA: TGTGCCAGCAGCGGAGGAAAGGGCTCTGGGGCCAACGTCCTGACTTTC. The encoded protein is CASSGGKGSGANVLTF.

This clonotype was recorded at least ten times. J is TRBJ2-2 and V is TRBV5-5; a weak D match, TRBD1 (6 bases). The CDR3 loop spans 14 amino acids. The ends were cut back, 3 bases at V and 0 bases at J, with 6 bases in the middle. Germline V gene lookup returns CDR1 SGHKS and CDR2 YYEKEE (reference sequence). CDR3 residues: CASSWTANTGELFF. For the CDR3, the DNA is TGTGCCAGCAGCTGGACAGCGAACACCGGGGAGCTGTTTTTT.

The sample holds many counts of this clonotype. V usage is TRBV7-6 and J usage is TRBJ2-5; D not certain. The CDR3 runs to 13 residues. CDR1 is SGHVS and CDR2 is FNYEAQ in the germline V gene. Trimming cost V 5 bases and J 2 bases, with 9 bases left between them. The CDR3 region is CASSGLIQETQYF. CDR3 sequence (DNA): TGTGCCAGCAGCGGATTAATTCAAGAGACCCAGTACTTC.

This clonotype qualifies as medium-sized. This sequence joins TRBV20-1 and TRBJ2-1; either TRBD1 or TRBD2 may fit D (5 bases each). The germline CDR1 and CDR2 sequences are DFQATT and SNEGSKA (reference sequence). V was pared by 0 bases and J by 2 bases, with 11 bases between. The length of the CDR3 is 15 residues. CDR3 nucleotides: TGCAGTGCTAGAGATGGACGGGGACCCTACAATGAGCAGTTCTTC. It codes for CSARDGRGPYNEQFF.

The rearrangement links TRBV24-1 to TRBJ1-1; D not resolved. V was pared by 0 bases and J by 4 bases, with 14 bases between. This CDR3 contains 16 residues. CDR1 and CDR2 (germline): KGHDR, SFDVKD. This chain's CDR3 is CATSDLRCSGLTEAFF. The CDR3 DNA reads TGTGCCACCAGTGATTTGCGTTGTTCTGGCCTCACTGAAGCTTTCTTT.

This clonotype occurred a few times. CDR3: CASSLSGTPYEQYF. DNA of the CDR3: TGTGCCAGCAGCCTATCCGGGACACCTTACGAGCAGTACTTC. This chain connects TRBV12-3 or TRBV12-4 to TRBJ2-7, with D perhaps TRBD1 (6 bases). The germline V and J ends were trimmed by 6 bases and 4 bases, with 16 bases remaining between them. The CDR3 consists of 14 residues.

J is TRBJ2-1 and V is TRBV3-1; no definite D call. Trimming removed 0 bases from V and 5 bases from J, with 11 bases in between. The CDR3 extends over 15 amino acids. CDR1 and CDR2 from the germline V gene are LGHDT and YNNKEL (reference sequence). CDR3: CASSQEGILHNEQFF. The CDR3, as DNA: TGTGCCAGCAGCCAAGAAGGGATCCTCCACAATGAGCAGTTCTTC.

Ten or more counts support this clonotype. V and J are TRBV29-1 and TRBJ2-1; 9 bases map to TRBD2. CDR1 and CDR2 (germline): SQVTM, ANQGSEA. The CDR3 loop spans 15 amino acids. After removal of 6 bases from V and 0 bases from J, the junction contained 6 bases not matched to a gene. The DNA of the CDR3 is TGCAGCGTCGTAGCGGGGGCTAACTCCTACAATGAGCAGTTCTTC. Its protein product is CSVVAGANSYNEQFF.

The gene calls are TRBV10-3 and TRBJ2-5, with 7 bases matching TRBD2. The CDR3 covers 16 residues. Per germline, CDR1 ENHRY and CDR2 SYGVKD. The V gene end was trimmed by 10 bases and the J gene end by 3 bases; junction bases not matched to a gene: 17. CDR3 sequence: CATWGPQLAEEETQYF. CDR3 sequence (DNA): TGTGCCACCTGGGGACCACAGCTAGCGGAAGAAGAGACCCAGTACTTC.

This clonotype was picked up one time. A much more abundant neighbour one base away suggests this may be a read error. This rearrangement joins TRBV12-3 or TRBV12-4 to TRBJ1-3, with D tentatively TRBD1 (5 bases). There are 18 residues in the CDR3. Trimming took 3 bases from V and 0 from J, leaving 18 bases between them. CDR3 region: CASSFGHSRGFSGNTIYF. CDR3 nucleotides: TGTGCCAGCAGTTTCGGACACAGTAGGGGCTTCTCTGGAAACACCATATATTTT.

This clonotype appeared many times. V usage is TRBV6-2 or TRBV6-3 and J usage is TRBJ2-7; 8 bases agree with TRBD1. The CDR3 runs 14 residues. V was pared by 5 bases and J by 7 bases, with 10 bases of the junction left unmatched. Germline V lookup: CDR1 MNHEY, CDR2 SVGEGT. The CDR3 sequence is CASSTRDRLWEQYF. In nucleotides, the CDR3 is TGTGCCAGCAGTACCCGGGACAGGCTCTGGGAGCAGTACTTC.

This clonotype appeared many times. The chain combines TRBV20-1 with TRBJ2-1; tentative D call: TRBD2 (6 bases). Trimming stripped 1 base from V and 1 base from J, with 11 bases between. The CDR3 has 15 amino acids. Germline CDR1 reads DFQATT; CDR2 reads SNEGSKA (reference sequence). CDR3 in amino acids: CSARVRGRSYNEQFF. In DNA, the CDR3 is TGCAGTGCTAGAGTCCGGGGGAGATCCTACAATGAGCAGTTCTTC.

Many counts were recorded for this clonotype. The chain is built from TRBV6-5 and TRBJ1-5; D is unclear. The length of the CDR3 is 10 residues. Trimming cost V 2 bases and J 7 bases, with 0 bases left between them. Germline V gene sequence: CDR1 MNHEY, CDR2 SVGAGI. The CDR3 loop reads CASSYQPQHF. The CDR3 DNA reads TGTGCCAGCAGTTACCAGCCCCAGCATTTT.

This clonotype was seen ten or more times. The chain couples TRBV12-3 or TRBV12-4 to TRBJ2-7; TRBD2 aligns across 8 bases. The V and J ends lost 2 bases and 3 bases, in that order; junction bases with no gene match: 3. The CDR3 loop spans 14 amino acids. In nucleotides, the CDR3 is TGTGCCAGCAGTTTACGGGAGGGGCACTACGAGCAGTACGTC. Translated: CASSLREGHYEQYV.

The chain links TRBV28 to TRBJ2-3; D possibly corresponds to TRBD1 (6 bases). V lost 0 bases to trimming and J lost 4 bases, with 11 bases between them. This CDR3 has 15 amino acids. The germline gives CDR1 MDHEN, CDR2 SYDVKM. Here the CDR3 DNA reads TGTGCCAGCAGTTTATGGGGGGCGCAACCAGATACGCAGTATTTT. Amino acid sequence: CASSLWGAQPDTQYF.

In this sample, this clonotype turned up many times. V and J are TRBV11-2 and TRBJ2-3; maybe TRBD1 (6 bases). Trimming took off 5 bases at V and 0 bases at J, with 15 bases between the two ends. CDR3 length: 16 residues. Germline V gene sequence: CDR1 SGHAT, CDR2 FQNNGV. This CDR3 is CASSLGQTYSTDTQYF. The CDR3 nucleotides are TGTGCCAGCAGCCTCGGACAGACCTATAGCACAGATACGCAGTATTTT.

This clonotype was counted ten times or more. The rearrangement links TRBV7-9 to TRBJ2-2, with 15 nucleotides matching TRBD2. This CDR3 is 20 amino acids long. V lost 2 bases to trimming and J lost 7 bases; unmatched junction nucleotides: 14. Germline V CDR1 and CDR2: SEHNR, FQNEAQ (reference sequence). The CDR3 DNA reads as TGTGCCAGCAGCTTATTCGCGGACGCCGGACTAGCGGGGGGGCTCGGGGAGCTGTTTTTT. Its protein is CASSLFADAGLAGGLGELFF.

This clonotype was counted ten times or more. V usage is TRBV12-3 or TRBV12-4 and J usage is TRBJ2-7, with a possible D match to TRBD1 (6 bases). The CDR3 has 16 amino acids. The germline V and J ends were trimmed by 5 bases and 0 bases, with 17 bases remaining between them. The CDR3 reads CASSLTGTTASYEQYF. The CDR3 DNA reads TGTGCCAGCAGTCTAACCGGGACAACCGCCTCCTACGAGCAGTACTTC.